This passage covers 29 T cell receptor beta chains from one sample sequenced in a study of shared clonotypes between healthy human individuals. The repertoire was sequenced with immunoSEQ multiplex PCR; TCRdb's copy has only in-frame clones and lacks some. Among over 400,000 clones listed, about 78% were seen once. Material for sequencing was PBMCs. All receptors come from a middle-aged woman in good health. Some clones in this sample may be carry-over from other donors' samples.

The J gene is TRBJ1-4, the V gene TRBV7-9; D ambiguous. The ends were cut back, 5 bases at V and 4 bases at J, with 14 bases in the middle. The germline CDR1 and CDR2 sequences are SEHNR and FQNEAQ (reference sequence). This CDR3 comprises 15 residues. In nucleotides, the CDR3 is TGTGCCAGCAGCCCCCCCTCCACTGGTAATGAAAAACTGTTTTTT. Translation: CASSPPSTGNEKLFF.

The V gene is TRBV2, the J gene TRBJ1-6; no definite D call. Between the trimmed V and J ends, which lost 4 bases and 11 bases, there was a span of 15 bases. Germline V gene lookup returns CDR1 SNHLY and CDR2 FYNNEI. The CDR3 loop spans 14 amino acids. CDR3 DNA: TGTGCCAGCAGTGGGAGTGTTATGGGAGCACCCCTCCACTTT. It encodes CASSGSVMGAPLHF.

This chain joins TRBV29-1 and TRBJ1-2; 7 positions agree with TRBD1. CDR1 is SQVTM and CDR2 is ANQGSEA in the germline V gene. The length of the CDR3 is 15 residues. V gave up 4 bases and J gave up 2 bases; unmatched junction bases: 10. The CDR3 loop is CSVAQRHRGNYGYTF. The CDR3 DNA reads TGCAGCGTTGCCCAACGTCACAGGGGAAACTATGGCTACACCTTC.

This clone was observed a handful of times. The rearrangement joins TRBV5-6 to TRBJ1-5; TRBD1 matches at 8 bases. V was pared by 3 bases and J by 4 bases, with 3 bases of the junction left unmatched. Germline CDR1 reads SGHDT; CDR2 reads YYEEEE. This CDR3 comprises 14 residues. The CDR3 coding sequence is TGTGCCAGCAGCTGGGGACAGGAAAATCAGCCCCAGCATTTT. Encoded protein: CASSWGQENQPQHF.

The chain combines TRBV4-3 with TRBJ2-1, with D possibly being TRBD1 or TRBD2 (5 bases each). This CDR3 contains 12 residues. From germline, CDR1 is LGHNA and CDR2 YSLEER. The V end was cut by 4 bases, the J end by 9 bases, with 10 bases between. The CDR3 reads CASSPRDGEQFF. Here the CDR3 DNA reads TGCGCCAGCAGCCCAAGGGACGGTGAGCAGTTCTTC.

The chain has TRBV30 and TRBJ2-7, with 10 nucleotides matching TRBD2. The V gene's germline CDR1 is GTSNPN and CDR2 SVGIG (reference sequence). This CDR3 region has 13 residues. Trimming at V came to 2 bases and at J to 6 bases, leaving 4 bases not matched to a gene. CDR3 nucleotides: TGTGCCTGGAGTAAGGGACTAGCGACCGAGCAGTACTTC. Translated: CAWSKGLATEQYF.

The sample holds one count of this clone. J is TRBJ1-2 and V is TRBV18; 7 bases fit TRBD1. CDR1 and CDR2 from the germline V gene are KGHSH and LQKENI. Trimming took 2 bases from V and 6 from J; bases not matched to a gene: 3. The CDR3 totals 13 residues. The CDR3 DNA reads TGTGCCAGCTCACCAGGGACAGAAGATGGCTACACCTTC. Translated, it gives CASSPGTEDGYTF.

The sample holds one count of this clone. Distinct nucleotide sequences in the sample also encode this CDR3. V usage is TRBV7-3 and J usage is TRBJ1-5; no reliable D call. This CDR3 comprises 13 residues. Per the germline V gene, CDR1 is SGHTA and CDR2 is FQGTGA. V lost 1 base to trimming and J lost 1 base, with 2 bases between them. The CDR3 DNA reads TGTGCCAGCAGCTTAAGCAGCAATCAGCCCCAGCATTTT. Its protein is CASSLSSNQPQHF.

CDR3 bases: TGTGCCAGCTCTCCCATTCCCCCCGGGACAGGGGCCTACGAGCAGTACTTC. Translation: CASSPIPPGTGAYEQYF. The chain joins TRBV18 to TRBJ2-7; 10 nucleotides align to TRBD1. The CDR3 contains 17 residues. J gave up 2 bases and V 6 bases, and 13 bases lay outside the gene matches. Germline values: CDR1 KGHSH, CDR2 LQKENI.

This chain connects TRBV7-6 to TRBJ2-5; TRBD2 matches 8 bases. The CDR3 loop spans 16 amino acids. Germline V gene data show CDR1 as SGHVS and CDR2 as FNYEAQ. V trimming: 5 bases; J trimming: 2 bases; junction bases outside the gene matches: 10. The CDR3 DNA sequence: TGTGCCAGCAGCAGGGGGATAGCGGGATCACAAGAGACCCAGTACTTC. Its protein is CASSRGIAGSQETQYF.

The CDR3 here is CASSPGQGIWYGYTF. For the CDR3, the DNA is TGTGCCAGTAGTCCGGGTCAGGGAATTTGGTATGGCTACACCTTC. The chain combines TRBV19 with TRBJ1-2; maybe TRBD1 (5 bases). From germline, CDR1 is LNHDA and CDR2 SQIVND (reference sequence). The CDR3 has 15 residues. V was pared by 5 bases and J by 5 bases, with 18 bases between.

In this sample, this clone turned up a few times. This likely traces to a read error, being one base from a far larger clone. The chain employs TRBV2 and TRBJ2-7, with D uncertain. The CDR3 length is 13 residues. CDR1 SNHLY and CDR2 FYNNEI come from the germline V gene. For the CDR3, the DNA is TGTGCCAGCAGTGACGTGTTCTCCTACGTGCAGTACTTC. Its translation: CASSDVFSYVQYF.

The rearrangement joins TRBV7-2 to TRBJ2-1; TRBD1 agrees at 9 bases. The CDR3 totals 14 residues. CDR1 and CDR2 (germline): SGHTA, FQGNSA. The V gene end was trimmed by 6 bases and the J gene end by 10 bases; junction bases not matched to a gene: 10. The CDR3 region is CASSSRTGAEEQFF. CDR3 nucleotide sequence: TGTGCCAGCAGTTCCCGGACAGGGGCAGAGGAGCAGTTCTTC.

V and J are TRBV7-8 and TRBJ2-7, with D hard to call. The CDR3 totals 15 residues. Trimming stripped 3 bases from V and 6 bases from J, with 18 bases between. Germline V CDR1 and CDR2: SGHVS, FQNEAQ. Here the CDR3 reads CASSLITTTAGEQYF. The CDR3, as DNA: TGTGCCAGCAGCTTGATCACCACCACAGCTGGCGAGCAGTACTTC.

The CDR3 bases are TGTGCCAGCAGTCCCTCGGCGGGAGTGGGATTAGGGGAGCAGTACTTC. Its translation: CASSPSAGVGLGEQYF. The rearrangement links TRBV6-4 to TRBJ2-7; 7 bases agree with TRBD2. This CDR3 is 16 amino acids long. With 5 bases clipped from V and 7 bases from J, the junction kept 17 bases outside the gene matches. Germline assignment: CDR1 MRHNA and CDR2 SNTAGT.

This clone appeared a few times. The chain joins TRBV7-3 to TRBJ1-4; perhaps TRBD1 as D (6 bases). CDR3 length: 12 amino acids. Germline CDR1 is SGHTA and CDR2 is FQGTGA. The V end lost 9 bases, the J end lost 8 bases, and 13 bases lay between the germline ends. Here the CDR3 DNA reads TGTGCCAGAGACAGTACAGGGGAAAAACTGTTTTTT. Encoded protein: CARDSTGEKLFF.

This clone has a handful of counts. This chain uses TRBV28 with TRBJ1-4; 7 nucleotides align to TRBD1. The CDR3 extends over 16 amino acids. Germline V gene sequence: CDR1 MDHEN, CDR2 SYDVKM. V lost 6 bases to trimming and J lost 2 bases; unmatched junction nucleotides: 9. CDR3 coding DNA: TGTGCCAGCAGAGCCACCGACAGGGTTACTAATGAAAAACTGTTTTTT. Translating it yields CASRATDRVTNEKLFF.

The chain couples TRBV19 to TRBJ2-3; D possibly corresponds to TRBD2 (6 bases). This CDR3 region has 16 residues. The V end lost 3 bases, the J end lost 6 bases, and 19 bases lay between the germline ends. The germline V gene has CDR1 LNHDA and CDR2 SQIVND (reference sequence). Here the CDR3 reads CASSMRIAAEGDTQYF. The CDR3 region has the DNA TGTGCCAGTAGTATGAGGATAGCGGCAGAGGGGGATACGCAGTATTTT. The whole variable domain, remainder taken from reference TRBV19 and TRBJ2-3, is DGGITQSPKYLFRKEGQNVTLSCEQNLNHDAMYWYRQDPGQGLRLIYYSQIVNDFQKGDIAEGYSVSREKKESFPLTVTSAQKNPTAFYLCASSMRIAAEGDTQYFGPGTRLTVL.

The J gene is TRBJ2-1, the V gene TRBV7-2; TRBD2 aligns across 9 bases. The length of the CDR3 is 15 residues. Unmatched junction bases numbered 6, after V lost 2 bases and J lost 7 bases. In germline, CDR1 is SGHTA, CDR2 FQGNSA. The CDR3 is CASSLSGLAQNEQFF. The CDR3 bases are TGTGCCAGCAGCTTAAGTGGACTAGCGCAGAATGAGCAGTTCTTC.

The chain employs TRBV5-4 and TRBJ2-3; D unclear. V lost 4 bases and J 0 bases, leaving 9 bases between the germline ends. CDR3 size: 14 residues. CDR1 is SGHNT and CDR2 is YYREEE in the germline V gene (reference sequence). The CDR3 bases are TGTGCCAGCAGCGGGTACCCTAGCACAGATACGCAGTATTTT. It is translated as CASSGYPSTDTQYF.

Here the CDR3 DNA reads TGCGCCAGCAGCGATCCTAGACAGGGTGGAACTGAAGCTTTCTTT. Amino acid sequence: CASSDPRQGGTEAFF. This chain connects TRBV5-1 to TRBJ1-1; 7 bases are shared with TRBD1. This CDR3 is built from 15 residues. Germline V gene lookup returns CDR1 SGHRS and CDR2 YFSETQ. V shed 4 bases, J shed 5 bases, and the junction held 11 bases outside the gene matches.

The chain combines TRBV29-1 with TRBJ2-7, with D uncertain. The CDR3 length is 11 residues. V was shortened by 7 bases and J by 4 bases, with 11 bases between the two germline ends. Per the germline V gene, CDR1 is SQVTM and CDR2 is ANQGSEA. CDR3 DNA sequence: TGCAGCGGTGGCGTCGGTTACGAGCAGTACTTC. Translating it yields CSGGVGYEQYF.

CDR3 in amino acids: CASSDSVGHTEAFF. As DNA, the CDR3 is TGTGCCAGCAGTGATTCAGTTGGGCACACTGAAGCTTTCTTT. The chain joins TRBV2 to TRBJ1-1; D gene unclear. The CDR3 is 14 residues long. V was pared by 3 bases and J by 3 bases, with 11 bases between. Germline V lookup: CDR1 SNHLY, CDR2 FYNNEI.

To note about this clone: The sample contains more than one DNA sequence encoding this CDR3. In nucleotides, the CDR3 is TGTGCCAGCAGCTTAGATCTTGGACAGGGGACCTACGAGCAGTACTTC. Amino acid sequence: CASSLDLGQGTYEQYF. V gene TRBV11-2 combines with J gene TRBJ2-7; 9 nucleotides align to TRBD1. J was trimmed by 2 bases and V by 0 bases; bases with no gene match: 5. CDR1 is SGHAT and CDR2 is FQNNGV in the germline V gene. This CDR3 comprises 16 residues.

The chain carries TRBV11-2 and TRBJ2-5; 7 bases match TRBD1. The germline CDR1 and CDR2 sequences are SGHAT and FQNNGV. V lost 3 bases to trimming and J lost 4 bases; unmatched junction nucleotides: 5. The CDR3 runs to 14 residues. The CDR3 spells CASSFNRGRETQYF. DNA for the CDR3: TGTGCCAGCAGCTTTAACAGGGGTAGAGAGACCCAGTACTTC.

On this clone: A far bigger clonotype differs at one base, so this is likely a read error. The CDR3 nucleotides read TGCAGCGCGACCACAGGGGGCCTGGACTATGGCTACACCTTC. This codes for CSATTGGLDYGYTF. The genes are TRBV29-1 and TRBJ1-2, with TRBD1 identical over 9 bases. Trimming cost V 7 bases and J 3 bases; bases outside gene matches: 9. This CDR3 contains 14 residues. CDR1 and CDR2 (germline): SQVTM, ANQGSEA.

As for this clone: Other DNA sequences from this sample encode an identical CDR3 as well. V usage is TRBV5-4 and J usage is TRBJ2-1; a possible D gene is TRBD2 (5 bases). Germline values: CDR1 SGHNT, CDR2 YYREEE (reference sequence). The CDR3 has 14 amino acids. Between the trimmed V and J ends, which lost 3 bases and 0 bases, there was a span of 7 bases. DNA of the CDR3: TGTGCCAGCAGCTCCAGCGGCTCCTACAATGAGCAGTTCTTC. Translation: CASSSSGSYNEQFF.

The chain carries TRBV7-2 and TRBJ2-7, with 10 bases matching TRBD2. Germline V gives CDR1 SGHTA, CDR2 FQGNSA. The CDR3 length is 15 residues. The V gene end was trimmed by 1 base and the J gene end by 7 bases; junction bases not matched to a gene: 7. CDR3 bases: TGTGCCAGCAGCTTAGTAGCGGGAGGCTTGAGAGAGCAGTACTTC. Residues: CASSLVAGGLREQYF.

The chain has TRBV7-6 and TRBJ2-2; D uncertain. The CDR3 contains 14 residues. Germline assignment: CDR1 SGHVS and CDR2 FNYEAQ. V was shortened by 0 bases and J by 2 bases, with 4 bases between the two germline ends. As DNA, the CDR3 is TGTGCCAGCAGCTTAGCCTATAACACCGGGGAGCTGTTTTTT. Translated: CASSLAYNTGELFF.